The rows below give T cell receptor beta chains drawn from one sample of a study of cytomegalovirus exposure and HLA in healthy donors. Sequencing was performed with immunoSEQ multiplex PCR; in TCRdb, only in-frame clones are kept and a portion is missing. The sample comprises 150,000 to 200,000 clones, 75% to 85% of which are singletons, and about 1.5% rests with the top ten. The specimen was PBMCs. The receptors here all came from a man aged 18 to 35 in good health and CMV-seronegative. CDR3s include the opening cysteine and the closing phenylalanine or tryptophan. Fields, in order: V gene, J gene, CDR3 protein.

TRBV30	TRBJ2-5	CAYKGLAGPSREQYF
TRBV29-1	TRBJ1-2	CSVDVTGAGYTF
TRBV7-2	TRBJ2-5	CASTQGGSGQETQYF
TRBV11-2	TRBJ2-2	CASSLAVNTGELFF
TRBV5-1	TRBJ2-3	CASSLKGGTDTQYF
TRBV11-3	TRBJ2-5	CASRNTRTSPEETQYF
TRBV4-3	TRBJ1-2	CASSPQTGARYGYTF
TRBV7-9	TRBJ2-1	CASILAGGYEQFF
TRBV18	TRBJ2-1	CASSQSGRRNEQFF
TRBV5-1	TRBJ2-1	CASSSIVAGRVEQFF
TRBV9	TRBJ2-7	CASSVEGTSTYEQYF
TRBV7-2	TRBJ2-4	CASSFGSGPQIQYF
TRBV7-2	TRBJ2-5	CASSPGTGLKTQYF
TRBV7-2	TRBJ1-3	CASSLVPGQGAGNTIYF
TRBV10-3	TRBJ1-2	CAISDQGQGGYTF
TRBV19	TRBJ2-7	CASSSPGLGEQYF
TRBV6-4	TRBJ2-1	CASSDKSGKYNEQFF
TRBV11-2	TRBJ2-2	CASSFTSGDANTGELFF
TRBV9	TRBJ2-1	CASSEDRGHDEQFF
TRBV10-2	TRBJ2-2	CASSDSGTTGELFF
TRBV15	TRBJ2-2	CATRPRDRLDTGELFF
TRBV2	TRBJ2-5	CASTTGTSALVQETQYF
TRBV7-8	TRBJ2-7	CASSPVNYEQYF
TRBV27	TRBJ2-1	CASSLKGRGQGSYNEQFF
TRBV2	TRBJ2-5	CASKELVQETQYF
TRBV19	TRBJ2-7	CASGEGRLFVEQYF
TRBV7-2	TRBJ2-7	CASSRTGTSGSSYEQYF
TRBV9	TRBJ2-7	CASSRRTGVVYEQYF
TRBV6-1	TRBJ2-7	CASSEGQERYELYF
TRBV5-5	TRBJ2-7	CASSSQGPRGYEQYF
TRBV5-1	TRBJ1-2	CASSRGQEGGYTF